Shown below are 27 T cell receptor beta chains from a single sample sequenced in a study of tumor-infiltrating lymphocytes in primary liver carcinoma. TCR beta cDNA was reverse-transcribed from around 0.55 ug of total RNA. The reaction used a constant-region primer and ProtoScript II reverse transcriptase. Slightly modified ARM-PCR, run as three nested multiplex PCR rounds, produced the TCR beta libraries. A C-beta reverse primer was combined with TRBV1-TRBV30 forward primers in the first two PCR rounds, and each round had around 11 cycles. TCRdb ran MiXCR on the multiplex PCR reads and lists one entry per CDR3 protein. The profile shows fewer than 80,000 distinct CDR3 sequences, about three quarters of them singletons. For each extraction, RNA and DNA were obtained together from 20-30 mg of unsorted bulk tissue. Material for sequencing was tumor-adjacent normal liver tissue. The receptors come from a man in his forties with primary liver carcinoma and hepatitis B virus infection.

With respect to this clonotype: The junction differs from germline at one of its ends, possibly a read error. The V call is TRBV5-6, the J call TRBJ1-5; D is perhaps TRBD1 (6 bases). Germline V CDR1 and CDR2: SGHDT, YYEEEE. This CDR3 has 15 residues. CDR3 region: CASSSTWGGDRPQQF. CDR3 in DNA: TGTGCCAGCAGCTCTACTTGGGGGGGCGATCGGCCCCAGCAATTT.

This clonotype was detected only once. The junction shows a germline mismatch at one end, possibly a read error. The chain links TRBV6-6 to TRBJ1-4, with 8 bases identical to TRBD1. CDR3 size: 15 residues. Germline V gives CDR1 MNHNY, CDR2 SVGAGI (reference sequence). CDR3 loop: CVSSSPRQGNEQLFF. The DNA of the CDR3 is TGTGTCAGCAGTTCCCCCCGACAGGGGAATGAACAACTGTTTTTT.

This clonotype occurred once. The junction shows a germline mismatch at one end, possibly a read error. The chain links TRBV11-2 to TRBJ2-3; the match to TRBD1 covers 7 bases. Judging by the DNA end, TRBJ1-5 fits better; the J call may be wrong. This CDR3 has 14 residues. CDR1 is SGHAT and CDR2 is FQNNGV in the germline V gene. CDR3 sequence (DNA): TGTACCAGCAGCTTTCGGGACAGCACAGATACGCAGCATTTT. Encoded protein: CTSSFRDSTDTQHF.

A note on this clonotype: Germline and junction disagree at one end, which may indicate a read error. The rearrangement uses TRBV6-2 or TRBV6-3 and TRBJ2-1; 15 nucleotides match TRBD2. Germline CDR1 is MNHEY and CDR2 is SVGEGT. This CDR3 contains 19 residues. The CDR3 loop is CAGSPLGLAGGPAYNEQFF. The CDR3 nucleotides are TGTGCCGGCAGTCCCCTCGGACTAGCGGGAGGGCCGGCATACAATGAGCAGTTCTTC.

As regards this clonotype: Compared with germline, one end of the junction differs, possibly owing to a read error. The CDR3 DNA sequence: TGTGTCAGCAGTGATTACACAGATACGCAGTATTTT. Its protein is CVSSDYTDTQYF. The chain combines TRBV6-1 with TRBJ2-3; D not certain. The germline V gene has CDR1 MNHNS and CDR2 SASEGT. The CDR3 consists of 12 residues.

A remark on this clonotype: A single base separates this from a much larger clone, so it may be a read error. The J gene is TRBJ2-7, the V gene TRBV3-1; TRBD1 might be the D (5 bases). The CDR3 extends over 13 amino acids. Looked up from germline, CDR1 is LGHDT and CDR2 is YNNKEL (reference sequence). The CDR3: CTSSQIRGYEQYF. The CDR3 DNA sequence: TGTACCAGCAGCCAAATAAGGGGATACGAGCAGTACTTC.

This clonotype was detected only a few times. The CDR3 end shows no conserved phenylalanine or tryptophan, and so a read error is likely. The J gene is TRBJ2-1, the V gene TRBV4-1; weak D call: TRBD2 (5 bases). The CDR3 length is 17 residues. Germline V gene data show CDR1 as MGHRA and CDR2 as YSYEKL. CDR3 in amino acids: CASSQELEVPPYNEQFL. The CDR3 region has the DNA TGTGCCAGCAGCCAGGAACTGGAGGTCCCTCCCTACAATGAGCAGTTCCTC.

This sequence joins TRBV24-1 and TRBJ2-1, with D maybe TRBD1 (6 bases). The CDR3 runs to 11 residues. Germline V CDR1 and CDR2: KGHDR, SFDVKD. The CDR3 spells CTMEARGEQFF. The CDR3 DNA sequence: TGTACCATGGAGGCCAGGGGTGAGCAGTTCTTC.

As regards this clonotype: A read error is likely, as this CDR3 ends without the conserved phenylalanine or tryptophan. The chain has TRBV4-3 and TRBJ2-7; weak D call: TRBD2 (5 bases). The length of the CDR3 is 15 residues. With 0 bases removed from V and 2 bases from J, the gap between germline ends came to 11 bases. Germline V lookup: CDR1 LGHNA, CDR2 YSLEER. As DNA, the CDR3 is TGCGCCAGCAGCCAAGATGGGGAGAATCCCTACGAGCAGTACTTA. It translates to CASSQDGENPYEQYL.

In the case of this clonotype: The germline gene is not matched at one end of the junction; a read error may be the cause. The rearrangement links TRBV14 to TRBJ2-1; possibly TRBD1 for D (6 bases). The V gene's germline CDR1 is SGHDN and CDR2 FVKESK. The CDR3 covers 13 residues. CDR3 coding DNA: TGCGCCAGCAGCTTCCGTACAGGGTGGGGGCAGTGCTTC. Its translation is CASSFRTGWGQCF.

About this clonotype: At one of its ends the junction is not consistent with the germline gene, which may arise from a read error. CDR3 sequence (DNA): TGTGCCAGCAGTTATCGGCTAGAGGGAGCCGACGGGGGGCTGTTTTTT. Amino acids: CASSYRLEGADGGLFF. V is TRBV6-2 or TRBV6-3 and J is TRBJ2-2, with D maybe TRBD2 (6 bases). Germline CDR1 and CDR2: MNHEY and SVGEGT. The CDR3 has 16 amino acids.

About this clonotype itself: As the CDR3 is not closed by the conserved phenylalanine or tryptophan, this likely results from a read error. Because the CDR3's place on the DNA is in doubt, the DNA is left out and the CDR3 is given as listed by TCRdb. This chain links TRBV5-1 with TRBJ2-1; the D segment call TRBD2 is taken from the table without a DNA check. From its first to its last residue, the CDR3 has 16 amino acids. Germline V gene data show CDR1 as SGHRS and CDR2 as YFSETQ. The chain's CDR3 is CASSTGLAGGPNEEFL.

Comment on this clonotype: Germline and junction disagree at one end, which may indicate a read error. The J gene is TRBJ2-7, the V gene TRBV4-1; possibly TRBD1 or TRBD2 for D (6 bases each). CDR3 length equals 16 residues. Germline V gene lookup returns CDR1 MGHRA and CDR2 YSYEKL. The CDR3 coding sequence is TGCGCCAGCAGCCAAGCAGGGGCGGGACACAGCTACGGGCAGTACTTC. This codes for CASSQAGAGHSYGQYF.

This chain uses TRBV28 with TRBJ2-7; D perhaps matches TRBD2 (6 bases). V lost 4 bases, J lost 6 bases, and 22 bases lay in between. The CDR3 covers 16 residues. The V gene's germline CDR1 is MDHEN and CDR2 SYDVKM. The CDR3 nucleotides are TGTGCCAGCAGTTCCCCTGGGACTCCCAGGGCGCCCGAGCAGTACTTC. Translation gives CASSSPGTPRAPEQYF.

As for this clonotype: A much larger clonotype is one base distant, so this may be a read error. The CDR3 does not close with the conserved phenylalanine or tryptophan, likely indicating a read error. The chain combines TRBV24-1 with TRBJ2-1; 8 positions agree with TRBD1. The J segment lost 5 bases and the V segment lost 4 bases, leaving 3 bases of the junction unmatched. Per germline, CDR1 KGHDR and CDR2 SFDVKD. CDR3 size: 14 residues. CDR3 region: CATSDTDRDNEQFL. The DNA of the CDR3 is TGTGCCACCAGTGACACGGACAGGGACAATGAGCAGTTCCTC.

The rearrangement links TRBV2 to TRBJ2-1; 8 positions match TRBD1. CDR3 length equals 12 residues. CDR1 and CDR2 (germline): SNHLY, FYNNEI. CDR3 sequence reads: CAGSTGEDEQFF. The CDR3 DNA sequence: TGTGCAGGTTCGACAGGGGAGGATGAGCAGTTCTTC.

On this clonotype itself: The germline gene is not matched at one end of the junction; a read error may be the cause. The chain combines TRBV4-3 with TRBJ2-7; no definite D call. From germline, CDR1 is LGHNA and CDR2 YSLEER. The CDR3 runs 15 residues. The CDR3 protein is CTSNQDGSKSYEQYF. DNA of the CDR3: TGCACCAGCAATCAAGATGGCAGTAAATCCTACGAGCAGTACTTC.

V is TRBV6-6 and J is TRBJ1-5; D is undetermined. This CDR3 contains 18 residues. Germline assignment: CDR1 MNHNY and CDR2 SVGAGI (reference sequence). The V and J ends lost 0 bases and 0 bases respectively, with 15 bases between them. DNA for the CDR3: TGTGCCAGCAGTTACTCGAGCCGGGGTGGGTATAGCAATCAGCCCCAGCATTTT. This translates into CASSYSSRGGYSNQPQHF.

Concerning this clonotype itself: A read error may produce the germline difference seen at one junction end. This chain's CDR3 is CANSESAGGHNEQFF. Here the CDR3 DNA reads TGTGCCAACAGTGAATCAGCGGGAGGTCATAATGAGCAGTTCTTC. The rearrangement joins TRBV6-1 to TRBJ2-1, with TRBD2 matching 9 bases. Germline assignment: CDR1 MNHNS and CDR2 SASEGT. The CDR3 is made up of 15 amino acids.

The CDR3: CSLDSGRAAYEQYF. In DNA, the CDR3 is TGCAGCCTCGATAGCGGGAGAGCCGCCTACGAGCAGTACTTC. This chain connects TRBV29-1 to TRBJ2-7; 9 bases are shared with TRBD2. The germline V gene encodes CDR1 SQVTM and CDR2 ANQGSEA. The CDR3 length is 14 residues. The V and J ends lost 8 bases and 2 bases, in that order; junction bases with no gene match: 10.

This clonotype came up once. A read error is likely, as this CDR3 ends without the conserved phenylalanine or tryptophan. The V and J genes are TRBV10-3 and TRBJ1-1; D is unresolved. This CDR3 spans 13 amino acids. The germline V gene encodes CDR1 ENHRY and CDR2 SYGVKD. For the CDR3, the DNA is TGTGCTATCAGTGACACAGTGGACACTGAAGCTTTCTGT. It specifies CAISDTVDTEAFC.

The CDR3 nucleotides are TGTGCCAGCAGTCTAAAGGGCTTGCGGGCCAATGAGCAGTTCTTC. Amino acid sequence: CASSLKGLRANEQFF. The rearrangement joins TRBV11-2 to TRBJ2-1, with D maybe TRBD2 (5 bases). Germline assignment: CDR1 SGHAT and CDR2 FQNNGV. CDR3 length: 15 amino acids. The germline V and J ends were trimmed by 6 bases and 6 bases, with 18 bases remaining between them.

Concerning this clonotype: Possible read error: a much larger clone is one base away. The V and J genes are TRBV5-1 and TRBJ1-1; 7 bases match TRBD1. Germline CDR1 is SGHRS and CDR2 is YFSETQ. The V and J ends lost 3 bases and 4 bases, in that order; junction bases with no gene match: 6. The CDR3 is 14 residues long. CDR3 loop: CASSSRDRCTEAFF. CDR3 coding DNA: TGCGCCAGCAGCTCCCGGGACAGATGCACTGAAGCTTTCTTT.

This clonotype was seen repeatedly, ten times or more. The CDR3 region is CASRQEQIQETQYF. The CDR3 DNA reads as TGCGCCAGCAGACAAGAGCAGATCCAAGAGACCCAGTACTTC. The chain has TRBV5-1 and TRBJ2-5; no firm D call. Trimming shortened V by 5 bases and J by 1 base, and 12 bases separated the two germline ends. The length of the CDR3 is 14 residues. CDR1 and CDR2 (germline): SGHRS, YFSETQ. Drawing the rest from reference TRBV5-1 and TRBJ2-5, the complete variable domain is KAGVTQTPRYLIKTRGQQVTLSCSPISGHRSVSWYQQTPGQGLQFLFEYFSETQRNKGNFPGRFSGRQFSNSRSEMNVSTLELGDSALYLCASRQEQIQETQYFGPGTRLLVL.

This clonotype was counted between two and nine times. The chain couples TRBV29-1 to TRBJ1-1; the D gene is possibly TRBD1 (6 bases). V was pared by 7 bases and J by 0 bases, with 18 bases between. CDR3 length equals 15 residues. Germline CDR1 SQVTM, CDR2 ANQGSEA. The CDR3 protein is CSDSAGWDMNTEAFF. CDR3 in DNA: TGCAGCGATTCCGCAGGGTGGGACATGAACACTGAAGCTTTCTTT.

This clonotype was counted many times. The rearrangement uses TRBV5-1 and TRBJ2-1; no clear D. V dropped 4 bases and J dropped 9 bases, with 17 bases sitting between them. The CDR3 length is 14 residues. Germline V gene lookup returns CDR1 SGHRS and CDR2 YFSETQ. The CDR3 region has the DNA TGCGCCAGCAGCCGGAGTCCTGGTTTCAGTGAGCAGTTCTTC. It is translated as CASSRSPGFSEQFF.

In regard to this clonotype: A much larger clone lies a single base off, so this may be a read error. The conserved phenylalanine or tryptophan normally closing the CDR3 is absent here, so this likely arose from a read error. Because the CDR3's place on the DNA is in doubt, the DNA is left out and the CDR3 is given as listed by TCRdb. The chain has TRBV11-1 and TRBJ2-5; TRBD2, the table's D call, was not compared with the DNA. The CDR3 adds up to 14 amino acids, both ends counted. CDR1 SGHAT and CDR2 FQDESV come from the germline V gene (reference sequence). This chain's CDR3 is CASSWAPREETKYL.